A selection of T cell receptor beta chains follows, all from one sample in a study of human T cells and chemical hapten exposure. TCRdb re-analysed the RACE reads in MiXCR, keeping a single row per CDR3 protein. The sample lists tens of thousands of distinct CDR3 sequences, 10% to 15% occurring once. The sample here was whole blood, taken in connection with sensitization to the hapten diphenylcyclopropenone (DPC). The receptors derive from a woman aged 60 to 75 with alopecia areata. Some clones in this sample may be carry-over from other donors' samples. CDR3s include the opening cysteine and the closing phenylalanine or tryptophan. D genes are given only for firm matches. Size values are once, few and many counts, or a class for expanded clones, and some rows have none.

-,TRBJ1-1,TRBV12-3/TRBV12-4,many,CASSFWGATEAFF,TGTGCCAGCAGTTTTTGGGGGGCCACTGAAGCTTTCTTT
-,TRBJ1-2,TRBV6-5,many,CASRGTGTLGYTF,TGTGCCAGCAGGGGGACCGGGACTCTTGGCTACACCTTC
TRBD1,TRBJ1-1,TRBV2,many,CASSGQGNTEAFF,TGTGCCAGCTCAGGACAGGGGAACACTGAAGCTTTCTTT
TRBD1,TRBJ2-3,TRBV6-2/TRBV6-3,many,CASSYGPPTGGQDTQYF,TGTGCCAGCAGTTACGGGCCCCCGACAGGGGGGCAAGATACGCAGTATTTT
-,TRBJ2-2,TRBV5-1,few,CASSLVASAYTGELFF,TGCGCCAGCAGCTTGGTGGCTAGCGCCTACACCGGGGAGCTGTTTTTT
-,TRBJ2-1,TRBV20-1,few,CSAVPRKEQFF,TGCAGTGCGGTTCCCCGAAAGGAGCAGTTCTTC
TRBD1,TRBJ2-7,TRBV12-3/TRBV12-4,many,CASSLRGQGAYEQYF,TGTGCCAGCAGCCTGCGGGGACAGGGGGCCTACGAGCAGTACTTC
-,TRBJ2-6,TRBV3-1,few,CASNWGPNSGANVLTF,TGTGCCAGCAATTGGGGCCCGAACTCTGGGGCCAACGTCCTGACTTTC
-,TRBJ2-1,TRBV5-1,-,CASSLLQGSSYNEQFF,TGCGCCAGCAGCTTGCTTCAGGGGAGCTCCTACAATGAGCAGTTCTTC
-,TRBJ1-1,TRBV20-1,-,CSARGGSNTEAFF,TGCAGTGCCAGGGGAGGTTCGAACACTGAAGCTTTCTTT
-,TRBJ1-2,TRBV7-8,few,CASSLQGLNYGYTF,TGTGCCAGCAGCTTACAGGGACTCAACTATGGCTACACCTTC
-,TRBJ2-5,TRBV7-6,many,CASSLALRGRQETQYF,TGTGCCAGCAGCTTAGCGCTCAGGGGGAGGCAAGAGACCCAGTACTTC
-,TRBJ2-7,TRBV2,many,CASEGEGMGYSYEQYF,TGTGCCAGCGAAGGCGAGGGGATGGGTTACTCCTACGAGCAGTACTTC
TRBD2,TRBJ2-7,TRBV7-8,-,CASSRGLAGGQDEQYF,TGTGCCAGCAGCCGAGGGCTAGCGGGGGGGCAGGACGAGCAGTACTTC
TRBD1,TRBJ1-1,TRBV18,-,CASSRRTGGAEYTEAFF,TGTGCCAGCTCACGACGGACAGGGGGCGCCGAGTACACTGAAGCTTTCTTT
TRBD1,TRBJ1-1,TRBV5-5,many,CASSTTGQLNTEAFF,TGTGCCAGCAGCACGACGGGACAGCTGAACACTGAAGCTTTCTTT
-,TRBJ2-5,TRBV7-9,-,CASSSALQETQYF,TGTGCCAGCAGCTCCGCTTTGCAAGAGACCCAGTACTTC
-,TRBJ1-2,TRBV6-5,-,CASSYGTRDFGYTF,TGTGCCAGCAGTTACGGGACCCGAGATTTTGGCTACACCTTC
-,TRBJ2-1,TRBV7-9,-,CASSLASQNEQFF,TGTGCCAGCAGCTTAGCGTCCCAAAATGAGCAGTTCTTC
-,TRBJ2-1,TRBV7-2,few,CASSSGGHNEQFF,TGTGCCAGCAGCTCCGGGGGGCACAATGAGCAGTTCTTC
TRBD1,TRBJ1-2,TRBV5-1,-,CASSLTGAGNGYTF,TGCGCCAGCAGCTTGACAGGGGCTGGAAATGGCTACACCTTC
-,TRBJ2-7,TRBV2,-,CTSSVRQTYEQYF,TGTACCAGCAGTGTGCGACAGACCTACGAGCAGTACTTC
-,TRBJ2-7,TRBV11-2,few,CASSYRGPREGRYEQYF,TGTGCCAGCAGCTATAGGGGTCCGAGGGAAGGGCGCTACGAGCAGTACTTC